This T cell receptor (beta chain) derives from a study of CD4+ T cells in melanoma. The study, taken as a whole, reports: Reportedly, melanoma neoantigen-specific CD4+ T cells showed varied differentiation states. A reported correlation linked neoantigen-specific CD4+ T cells to CD8+, macrophage and B cell function.

On this clone itself: Its antigen remains unidentified.

Only in-frame clones appear in the TCRdb table, and some are missing; sequencing was by immunoSEQ multiplex PCR. The table records some 6,800 clones, roughly half of them present only once. The CDR3 has 18 residues. The V end was cut by 3 bases, the J end by 3 bases, with 21 bases between. Germline V gene sequence: CDR1 SNHLY, CDR2 FYNNEI. Sequenced input: cells from a culture (not recorded whether cultured in vitro). This chain links TRBV2 with TRBJ1-5; D remains unclear. The sequence was collected from a human donor with melanoma. The CDR3 nucleotides read TGTGCCAGCAGTGAGGGCCAGTCTAGCAGTTTGCACAATCAGCCCCAGCATTTT. It translates to CASSEGQSSSLHNQPQHF.